Listed below are T cell receptor beta chains from one sample, sequenced in a study of T cells in Graves' hyperthyroidism and ophthalmopathy. TCRdb re-called the multiplex PCR reads through MiXCR, storing one row per CDR3 protein. The sample lists 530,000 or so distinct CDR3 sequences; roughly 15% were seen once. The specimen was blood. The receptors stem from a woman younger than 35 with Graves' ophthalmopathy. Both conserved end residues are part of each CDR3. The order of the fields is clone size, CDR3 length, D gene, V gene, J gene, CDR3 DNA, CDR3 protein. D genes are given only for firm matches. Size tells how often a clone was seen (once, few, many) or the class of an expanded clone, and some rows leave it out.

size: few
length: 12
D: TRBD2
V: TRBV20-1
J: TRBJ2-5
DNA: TGCAGTGCAATGACTAGCAGGGAGACCCAGTACTTC
CDR3: CSAMTSRETQYF

size: .
length: 13
D: .
V: TRBV6-2/TRBV6-3
J: TRBJ2-1
DNA: TGTGCCAGCAGTGTCGGGGAGCGTAATGAGCAGTTCTTC
CDR3: CASSVGERNEQFF

size: once
length: 16
D: TRBD2
V: TRBV29-1
J: TRBJ2-3
DNA: TGCAGCGTTGAAGAAGCTACCTCGCGGGGGGATGATACGCAGTATTTT
CDR3: CSVEEATSRGDDTQYF

size: many
length: 15
D: .
V: TRBV12-3/TRBV12-4
J: TRBJ1-2
DNA: TGTGCCAGCAGTCTACGTAGGCCAAGAGGGTATGGCTACACCTTC
CDR3: CASSLRRPRGYGYTF

size: many
length: 15
D: TRBD1
V: TRBV7-9
J: TRBJ1-2
DNA: TGTGCCAGCAGCTTAGCGGGACAGTTCTTCTATGGCTACACCTTC
CDR3: CASSLAGQFFYGYTF

size: .
length: 13
D: .
V: TRBV6-2/TRBV6-3
J: TRBJ1-1
DNA: TGTGCCAGCAGCCACTCGACGGACACTGAAGCTTTCTTT
CDR3: CASSHSTDTEAFF

size: many
length: 15
D: .
V: TRBV3-1
J: TRBJ2-7
DNA: TGTGCCAGCAGCCAAGATTTAGAGGCAGCCTACGAGCAGTACTTC
CDR3: CASSQDLEAAYEQYF

size: few
length: 14
D: TRBD1
V: TRBV6-1
J: TRBJ2-4
DNA: TGTGCCAGCAGTAGAACAGGGGGGTGGGACATTCAGTACTTC
CDR3: CASSRTGGWDIQYF

size: .
length: 19
D: TRBD1
V: TRBV13
J: TRBJ2-6
DNA: TGTGCCAGCAGCTCCCGACGGACAGGGCAAGTTACTGGGGCCAACGTCCTGACTTTC
CDR3: CASSSRRTGQVTGANVLTF

size: .
length: 16
D: TRBD1
V: TRBV15
J: TRBJ2-5
DNA: TGTGCCACCAGCAGAGACAGGGGGCGCAACCCAGAGACCCAGTACTTC
CDR3: CATSRDRGRNPETQYF

size: many
length: 14
D: .
V: TRBV3-1
J: TRBJ1-2
DNA: TGTGCCAGCAGCCCCGTTGGGGATCGAAGTGGCTACACCTTC
CDR3: CASSPVGDRSGYTF

size: .
length: 14
D: .
V: TRBV2
J: TRBJ2-3
DNA: TGTGCCAGCAGTGATACAGGGAGTCGAGATACGCAGTATTTT
CDR3: CASSDTGSRDTQYF

size: many
length: 15
D: TRBD1
V: TRBV5-6
J: TRBJ2-7
DNA: TGTGCCAGCAGCTCCAGGGACAGGGGATTATACGAGCAGTACTTC
CDR3: CASSSRDRGLYEQYF

size: few
length: 15
D: TRBD1
V: TRBV24-1
J: TRBJ1-5
DNA: TGTGCCACCAGTGATCGGGACAGGGGAGGCCAGCCCCAGCATTTT
CDR3: CATSDRDRGGQPQHF

size: many
length: 13
D: TRBD2
V: TRBV30
J: TRBJ2-1
DNA: TGTGCCTGGGGACTAGCGGGAGTTAATGAGCAGTTCTTC
CDR3: CAWGLAGVNEQFF

size: many
length: 16
D: TRBD2
V: TRBV27
J: TRBJ2-3
DNA: TGTGCCAGCAGTCCCTATCAGCGGGAGGGCCGGGATACGCAGTATTTT
CDR3: CASSPYQREGRDTQYF

size: .
length: 11
D: TRBD2
V: TRBV29-1
J: TRBJ2-3
DNA: TGCAGTTACGGGAGGCAAGATACGCAGTATTTT
CDR3: CSYGRQDTQYF

size: many
length: 15
D: .
V: TRBV28
J: TRBJ2-1
DNA: TGTGCCAGCAGTTCCCCCCCTCGCGGGCTAGATGAGCAGTTCTTC
CDR3: CASSSPPRGLDEQFF

size: .
length: 14
D: .
V: TRBV28
J: TRBJ1-2
DNA: TGTGCCAGCAGTTCCGCCGGGATCTCATATGGCTACACCTTC
CDR3: CASSSAGISYGYTF

size: many
length: 15
D: TRBD2
V: TRBV2
J: TRBJ2-1
DNA: TGTGCCAGCAGTGTGGGGCTAGCGGACTACAATGAGCAGTTCTTC
CDR3: CASSVGLADYNEQFF

size: few
length: 16
D: TRBD2
V: TRBV9
J: TRBJ2-5
DNA: TGTGCCAGCAGCCCGAGACTAGCGGGGCCCCAAGAGACCCAGTACTTC
CDR3: CASSPRLAGPQETQYF

size: .
length: 14
D: .
V: TRBV11-2
J: TRBJ1-3
DNA: TGTGCCAGCAGCCGCAAGGGGACAGGAAACACCATATATTTT
CDR3: CASSRKGTGNTIYF

size: many
length: 15
D: .
V: TRBV6-1
J: TRBJ2-7
DNA: TGTGCCAGCAGTTACGTAGGGCCGGGCTTAGGGGAGCAGTACTTC
CDR3: CASSYVGPGLGEQYF

size: many
length: 14
D: .
V: TRBV28
J: TRBJ2-3
DNA: TGTGCCAGCAGTTTAGATCAGGGCTTAGATACGCAGTATTTT
CDR3: CASSLDQGLDTQYF

size: .
length: 21
D: TRBD2
V: TRBV12-3/TRBV12-4
J: TRBJ2-6
DNA: TGTGCCAGCAGGGGACCTAGCGGGAGGCTACCGGCCAACTCTGGGGCCAACGTCCTGACTTTC
CDR3: CASRGPSGRLPANSGANVLTF

size: few
length: 15
D: TRBD1
V: TRBV20-1
J: TRBJ2-5
DNA: TGCAGTGCTAGATCTTCCGGGACAGGGAAAGAGACCCAGTACTTC
CDR3: CSARSSGTGKETQYF

size: many
length: 12
D: .
V: TRBV6-1
J: TRBJ2-1
DNA: TGTGCCAGCAGTAGGTCGGACAATGAGCAGTTCTTC
CDR3: CASSRSDNEQFF

size: many
length: 14
D: TRBD1
V: TRBV30
J: TRBJ1-1
DNA: TGTGCCTGGAAACAGGGGAGGGTGAACACTGAAGCTTTCTTT
CDR3: CAWKQGRVNTEAFF

size: few
length: 15
D: TRBD1
V: TRBV4-1
J: TRBJ2-3
DNA: TGCGCCAGCAGCGATCCGGGACAGGGGACAGATACGCAGTATTTT
CDR3: CASSDPGQGTDTQYF